Listed below are T cell receptor beta chains from one sample, sequenced in a study of blood T cell repertoires in COVID-19. Libraries were prepared by immunoSEQ multiplex PCR; TCRdb keeps only in-frame clonotypes and omits some of them. The sample lists about 130,000 clones, over 75% occurring once. The sample taken for sequencing was peripheral blood. The source of these receptors is a human donor in a cohort sampled during active COVID-19. CDR3s leave out the opening cysteine and the closing phenylalanine or tryptophan. Only part of the rows carry a size: once, few, many, or a class if the clone is expanded.

>-|TRBJ1-5|TRBV5-1
ASSQGGTGTQPQH
>-|TRBJ1-3|TRBV18
ASSPPGTGRNTIY
>-|TRBJ1-2|TRBV7-9
ASSLSRTGVGYGYT
>-|TRBJ2-5|TRBV7-8
ASSLSSGSQGETQY
>few|TRBJ2-3|TRBV19
ASSIPDSDTQY
>-|TRBJ2-5|TRBV18
ASSPPGKETQY
>-|TRBJ1-5|TRBV27
ASRDRPDQPQH
>few|TRBJ2-2|TRBV5-4
ASSPNAGTTNTGELF
>once|TRBJ1-1|TRBV14
ASSPPGQGAGLLSSKWAF
>-|TRBJ2-3|TRBV9
ASSPRTSGHTDTQY
>-|TRBJ1-2|TRBV11-2
ASSLEGDYGYT
>-|TRBJ1-1|TRBV7-9
ASSSLGRYTEAF
>-|TRBJ1-6|TRBV3-1/TRBV3-2
ASSQAGLGSPLH
>-|TRBJ2-5|TRBV11-2
ASSLGRQQETQY
>once|TRBJ2-1|TRBV24-1
ATGGVSYNEQF
>-|TRBJ1-3|TRBV5-1
ASSLRTGGSGNTIY
>-|TRBJ1-1|TRBV19
ASSITGGVFTEAF
>-|TRBJ2-1|TRBV4-3
ASSPSGTRFADEQF
>-|TRBJ2-5|TRBV2
ASSREKETQY
>few|TRBJ2-5|TRBV5-4
ASSSDGRAETQY
>-|TRBJ2-3|TRBV3-1/TRBV3-2
ASSRRRARDTQY
>few|TRBJ2-6|TRBV11-3
ASSPGENVLT
>-|TRBJ1-5|TRBV5-6
ASSWTGSNQPQH
>few|TRBJ2-3|TRBV15
ATSRDTASGIDTDTQY
>-|TRBJ1-1|TRBV6-2/TRBV6-3
ASSKQVSEAF
>-|TRBJ1-1|TRBV30
AWSVDMSSPPAF
>-|TRBJ1-4|TRBV3-1/TRBV3-2
ASSQGQGTNEKLF
>-|TRBJ2-7|TRBV10-3
AISGTSGGDEQY
>-|TRBJ2-1|TRBV7-9
ASSLAQRMEQF
>-|TRBJ1-2|TRBV4-2
ASSQGGQTYGYT
>-|TRBJ2-5|TRBV15
ATSRDGTEETQY
>once|TRBJ1-2|TRBV19
ASGTGGYGYT
>-|TRBJ2-5|TRBV6-2/TRBV6-3
ASSFYVTGQETQY
>-|TRBJ2-1|TRBV4-3
ASSQAGVDEQF
>-|TRBJ2-2|TRBV11-3
ASSLYGSGELF
>-|TRBJ2-1|TRBV18
ASSPGLAGDAEQF
>-|TRBJ2-5|TRBV7-3
ASSLTSLGTQY
>-|TRBJ2-5|TRBV28
ASSRDRGETQY
>-|TRBJ1-4|TRBV7-9
ASSSARAFDEKLF
>-|TRBJ2-6|TRBV19
ATSVRAGTGANVLT
>-|TRBJ2-3|TRBV28
ASSGLAGSLFITDTQY
>-|TRBJ1-2|TRBV12-3/TRBV12-4
ASSFRDGYT
>-|TRBJ2-5|TRBV7-2
ASSSRLAGGLRETQY